The clone carrying this TCR beta chain was observed once. In the original analysis: Estimated nucleated cell counts came from reference gene primer amplification. The protocol was immunoSEQ multiplex PCR, while the TCRdb copy is restricted to in-frame clones and leaves out a portion. V, J and clone size are those of that table, while D and trimming were read from the DNA. Of a few hundred thousand clones listed, 82% are singletons. This record comes from a study of blood T cell repertoires in COVID-19. Whole-study context: Samples taken during acute and convalescent COVID-19 were collected in the United States, Italy and Spain. T cells, B-cell-depleted T cells, or PBMCs provided the cDNA or gDNA that served as material.

Trimming left V 4 bases short and J 0 bases short, with 9 bases between. This CDR3 has 14 residues. In germline, CDR1 is LGHDT, CDR2 YNNKEL (reference sequence). The receptor was isolated from a woman between 18 and 29 years old with acute or convalescent COVID-19. The chain recombines TRBV3-1 (or the pseudogene TRBV3-2) with TRBJ1-2; D not certain. The specimen sequenced was peripheral blood. The CDR3 loop reads CASSLRRANYGYTF. DNA for the CDR3: TGTGCCAGCAGCCTCCGGAGGGCTAACTATGGCTACACCTTC.